Listed here are 5 T cell receptor beta chains from one sample, sequenced in a study of a mutant IDH1 vaccine in newly diagnosed glioma. The sample's time point: week 5, during vaccination. Vaccine doses each comprised 300 ug of mutant IDH1 20-mer peptide, with topical imiquimod. Repertoires were generated with immunoSEQ multiplex PCR, while TCRdb's copy carries only in-frame clones and drops some. The data show some 51,000 clones, about three quarters seen once. The antigens of these receptors remain unknown. Material: PBMCs, obtained from a glioma patient whose treatment included an IDH1 peptide vaccine. Receptors were obtained from a man between 45 and 60 years old with glioma.

The CDR3 loop reads CASSDRTARTDTQYF. The CDR3 DNA reads as TGTGCCAGCAGTGACCGGACAGCTCGCACAGATACGCAGTATTTT. V and J are TRBV6-1 and TRBJ2-3; a weak D match, TRBD1 (6 bases). This CDR3 comprises 15 residues. Trimming pared 3 bases from V and 1 base from J, leaving 11 bases between. The germline gives CDR1 MNHNS, CDR2 SASEGT.

V and J are TRBV4-3 and TRBJ2-1; TRBD2 is a possible D gene (6 bases). The CDR3 spans 17 residues. CDR1 is LGHNA and CDR2 is YSLEER in the germline V gene. V lost 0 bases, J lost 0 bases, and 12 bases lay in between. The CDR3 DNA is TGCGCCAGCAGCCAAGATACTCCCGGGGGCTCCTACAATGAGCAGTTCTTC. Translating it yields CASSQDTPGGSYNEQFF.

CDR3 loop: CAWSALNRGLGYGYTF. The CDR3, as DNA: TGTGCCTGGAGCGCCCTGAACAGGGGGCTAGGCTATGGCTACACCTTC. The V and J genes are TRBV30 and TRBJ1-2; 9 bases are shared with TRBD1. The germline gives CDR1 GTSNPN, CDR2 SVGIG (reference sequence). CDR3 length: 16 amino acids. V was clipped by 3 bases and J by 4 bases; unmatched bases: 12. The full variable domain, with the rest looked up from reference TRBV30 and TRBJ1-2, is SQTIHQWPATLVQPVGSPLSLECTVEGTSNPNLYWYRQAAGRGLQLLFYSVGIGQISSEVPQNLSASRPQDRQFILSSKKLLLSDSGFYLCAWSALNRGLGYGYTFGSGTRLTVV.

V and J are TRBV19 and TRBJ1-1; D unclear. V lost 3 bases and J lost 4, with 3 bases in between. The V gene's germline CDR1 is LNHDA and CDR2 SQIVND (reference sequence). The CDR3 runs to 11 residues. This CDR3 reads CASSITTEAFF. Here the CDR3 DNA reads TGTGCCAGTAGTATCACCACTGAAGCTTTCTTT.

This clone was detected only once. The chain couples TRBV7-8 to TRBJ2-7; possibly TRBD2 for D (6 bases). CDR1 and CDR2 (germline): SGHVS, FQNEAQ. Deletions cut 1 base from V and 2 bases from J, with 12 bases between. This CDR3 has 15 amino acids. The CDR3 coding sequence is TGTGCCAGCAGCTTAGAGGCGGGGATCGCCTACGAGCAGTACTTC. It specifies CASSLEAGIAYEQYF.